The rows below give T cell receptor beta chains drawn from one sample of a study of glioma-infiltrating T cells after dendritic cell vaccination. Sequencing used immunoSEQ multiplex PCR; TCRdb keeps in-frame clones, though not all of them. The profile shows under 130,000 clones, roughly 90% of them singletons. This material consisted of blood, taken after dendritic cell vaccination. The receptors stem from a human donor with glioblastoma. Each CDR3 is given with its conserved first and last residue. Clone size is not always given. Where it is, it says once, few, many or a class for expanded clones.

V: TRBV6-1
J: TRBJ2-3
size: once
CDR3: CATAGTGTNTQYF

V: TRBV10-3
J: TRBJ2-1
size: few
CDR3: CAIRQGYEQFF

V: TRBV6-1
J: TRBJ1-2
size: -
CDR3: CASIPGGNNYGYTF

V: TRBV14
J: TRBJ1-6
size: -
CDR3: CASSQNRVSSSPLHF

V: TRBV19
J: TRBJ1-5
size: -
CDR3: CASSFTRGGNQPQHF

V: TRBV7-2
J: TRBJ2-3
size: -
CDR3: CASSLAGQIADTQYF

V: TRBV30
J: TRBJ2-5
size: -
CDR3: CAWSLLTGAQATQYF

V: TRBV7-8
J: TRBJ1-1
size: -
CDR3: CASSSPVQGNTEAFF

V: TRBV10-1
J: TRBJ2-3
size: -
CDR3: CASSEGLAGRTDTQYF

V: TRBV9
J: TRBJ1-6
size: -
CDR3: CASSAGTPANSPLHF

V: TRBV5-1
J: TRBJ2-3
size: -
CDR3: CASTSSGGRTDTQYF

V: TRBV2
J: TRBJ1-3
size: once
CDR3: CASSRQGPSGNTIYF

V: TRBV6-1
J: TRBJ1-1
size: -
CDR3: CAGSGQMYTEAFF

V: TRBV29-1
J: TRBJ2-1
size: once
CDR3: CSVEEPRGAFF

V: TRBV27
J: TRBJ2-2
size: -
CDR3: CASSLRGPGQGAGGELFF

V: TRBV4-2
J: TRBJ1-5
size: -
CDR3: CASSQGADYSNQPQHF

V: TRBV5-1
J: TRBJ2-1
size: -
CDR3: CASSFQGSGNEQFF

V: TRBV6-1
J: TRBJ2-1
size: once
CDR3: CASRGAGNEQFF

V: TRBV29-1
J: TRBJ1-5
size: -
CDR3: CSVATGTNQPQHF

V: TRBV30
J: TRBJ1-5
size: -
CDR3: CAWSVGGVAGNQPQHF

V: TRBV5-4
J: TRBJ2-7
size: -
CDR3: CASSLALAGVSGGEQYF

V: TRBV21-1
J: TRBJ1-1
size: large
CDR3: CASSKQDTEAFF

V: TRBV11-3
J: TRBJ2-5
size: -
CDR3: CASSLEGEETQYF

V: TRBV5-1
J: TRBJ2-3
size: -
CDR3: CASSLDVGALTDTQYF

V: TRBV7-2
J: TRBJ1-5
size: -
CDR3: CASSLYSQPQHF

V: TRBV7-2
J: TRBJ1-6
size: few
CDR3: CASTPGQYNSPLHF

V: TRBV5-1
J: TRBJ2-2
size: -
CDR3: CASSLSVTSVRVTGELFF

V: TRBV5-1
J: TRBJ1-1
size: -
CDR3: CASSVGTDFDTEAFF

V: TRBV4-1
J: TRBJ1-5
size: -
CDR3: CASSQRTGENQPQHF

V: TRBV30
J: TRBJ1-5
size: -
CDR3: CAWSVAGNQPQHF

V: TRBV5-3
J: TRBJ1-3
size: -
CDR3: CARSPYKRPSGNTIYF

V: TRBV25-1
J: TRBJ1-2
size: -
CDR3: CASGGGFYGYTF

V: TRBV6-5
J: TRBJ1-2
size: -
CDR3: CASSYRQQGYGYTF

V: TRBV29-1
J: -
size: -
CDR3: CSVATPLTSGRNLEQYF

V: TRBV6-1
J: TRBJ2-1
size: few
CDR3: CASITGGLAGDEQFF

V: TRBV5-4
J: TRBJ2-1
size: -
CDR3: CASSPWGNNEQFF

V: TRBV4-2
J: TRBJ1-2
size: -
CDR3: CASSQADKTGGYTF

V: TRBV5-4
J: TRBJ1-1
size: -
CDR3: CASSSDILNTEAFF

V: TRBV5-5
J: TRBJ1-5
size: -
CDR3: CASSRRTGGDQPQHF

V: TRBV11-3
J: TRBJ2-3
size: -
CDR3: CASSFGGVSGTYTDTQYF